This T cell receptor beta chain was recorded in a study of CD8 T cells in ankylosing spondylitis. Whole-study findings and limits: Apparently characteristic of ankylosing spondylitis blood was a TCR beta motif (fewer than 10 highly homologous variants).

Trimming left V 1 base short and J 6 bases short, with 10 bases between. The CDR3 length is 14 residues. From germline, CDR1 is LGHDT and CDR2 YNNKEL (reference sequence). The TCR beta libraries were generated through quantitative 5'-RACE incorporating molecular barcodes. TCRdb re-called the 5' RACE reads through MiXCR, storing one row per CDR3 protein. This table has just over 350,000 distinct CDR3 sequences, roughly 22% appearing once. About this clonotype itself: Its specificity is unknown.

Specimen: blood, either unsorted or a sorted T cell fraction (not recorded which). The chain recombines TRBV3-1 with TRBJ2-1; TRBD2 might be the D (7 bases). The source is a male donor with ankylosing spondylitis or in good health (not recorded which). CDR3 residues: CASSQGGGGNEQFF. CDR3 DNA sequence: TGTGCCAGCAGCCAAGGAGGGGGGGGCAATGAGCAGTTCTTC.